The T cell receptor beta chain described here comes from a study of blood T cells in healthy people across ages. Study findings and constraints: Both naive CD4+ cell counts and diversity were greater in long-lived donors than in aged donors. Older age coincided with a roughly linear decline in TCR beta diversity per million T cells. Samples with more naive T cells showed higher observed beta diversity.

About this clonotype: The antigen remains undetermined. One end of the junction fails to match germline, which may point to a read error.

In germline, CDR1 is LGHDT, CDR2 YNNKEL (reference sequence). The CDR3 has 15 amino acids. A J-beta primer mix and a sample-barcoded 5' primer were used in a second PCR of about 7 to 11 cycles. Each cDNA molecule was tagged by a template-switch adaptor that had 12 random nucleotides. TCRdb reanalysed the 5' RACE reads using MiXCR and keeps one entry per CDR3 protein. The sample has 650,000 to 1,000,000 distinct CDR3 sequences, about 45% seen once. What was sequenced was blood. The TCR was taken from an elderly man in good health. This chain connects TRBV3-1 to TRBJ2-1; TRBD1 matches 7 bases. CDR3 nucleotide sequence: TGTGCCAGCAGCCAAGCTCCGGGACAGCACAATGAGCGGTTCTTC. It specifies CASSQAPGQHNERFF.